One T cell receptor (beta chain) is described in this entry. TCRdb keeps only in-frame clones here, not all; method: immunoSEQ multiplex PCR. The sample consists of about 380,000 clones, roughly 80% of them appearing once. Germline CDR1 reads SGHVS; CDR2 reads FQNEAQ. Germline trimming cut 3 bases from V and 7 bases from J; bases unmatched to any gene: 5. The CDR3 spans 13 residues. This entry comes from a study of blood T cell repertoires in COVID-19. Study context: PBMCs, B-cell-depleted T cells, or T cells were the source of the cDNA or gDNA that made up the material.

The receptor was isolated from a human donor with acute or convalescent COVID-19. The donor label of this sample is uncertain. The rearrangement uses TRBV7-8 and TRBJ1-2; 7 bases are shared with TRBD1. The sequenced sample consisted of peripheral blood. In nucleotides, the CDR3 is TGTGCCAGCAGCTTTGACAGGGCCGGTGGCTACACCTTC. It yields the protein CASSFDRAGGYTF.